Here is one T cell receptor (beta chain) with its context. Its target is unknown. The source of the sample is a study of cytomegalovirus exposure and HLA in healthy donors. Overall study results and limits: A few CMV-associated chains were confirmed in vitro to be specific for CMV antigens. 164 TCR beta chains were listed as cytomegalovirus-associated. Most observed TCR sequences were rare, whereas some public TCRs were detected in many donors.

The V gene's germline CDR1 is MDHEN and CDR2 SYDVKM. The CDR3 contains 12 residues. V dropped 2 bases and J dropped 14 bases, with 13 bases sitting between them. Separate from the 666-subject first cohort, the roughly 120-subject validation cohort was the one that the donors belonged to. Here immunoSEQ multiplex PCR was the method, and the copy in TCRdb shows in-frame clones only, minus some. Seen here are about 260,000 clones, roughly 87% observed once, and the top ten hold approximately 3.1%. The sequence came from a woman aged 25 to 45 in good health and CMV-seronegative. Sequencing input: PBMCs. The J gene is TRBJ2-1, the V gene TRBV28; D may be TRBD1 (5 bases). CDR3 protein: CASSLPGISEFF. CDR3 sequence (DNA): TGTGCCAGCAGTTTACCAGGGATTTCTGAGTTCTTC. Full variable domain (missing parts from reference TRBV28 and TRBJ2-1): DVKVTQSSRYLVKRTGEKVFLECVQDMDHENMFWYRQDPGLGLRLIYFSYDVKMKEKGDIPEGYSVSREKKERFSLILESASTNQTSMYLCASSLPGISEFFGPGTRLTVL.